The 13 T cell receptor beta chains in this list originate from one sample, sequenced in a study of beta chain features in type 1 diabetes. Study-level points and caveats: Shortening that was moderate but significant affected the TCRB CDR3s of Type 1 diabetes patients in all four CD4+ subsets.

For these TCRs, the target antigens are not known. Reverse transcription of all isolated RNA meant that expressed TCRB transcripts were sequenced. The table came from immunoSEQ multiplex PCR; TCRdb's copy has only in-frame clones and leaves some out. This sample has 350,000 to 450,000 clones; roughly an eighth occur once, and the top ten carry around 0.01%. The sequenced material came from naive CD4+ T cells from blood. The receptors shown here come from a woman aged 18-29 years with type 1 diabetes.

The chain employs TRBV21-1 and TRBJ2-7; the listed D gene, TRBD1, was not tested against the DNA. TRBV21-1 is a documented pseudogene. The CDR3 length is 17 residues. The CDR3 sequence: CANNSTGWTTPSYEQYF. CDR3 bases: TGTGCCAACAACTCGACAGGGTGGACCACCCCCTCCTACGAGCAGTACTTC.

The V and J genes are TRBV10-3 and TRBJ2-7; TRBD2 aligns across 8 bases. Germline V gives CDR1 ENHRY, CDR2 SYGVKD. V shed 5 bases, J shed 5 bases, and the junction held 11 bases outside the gene matches. The CDR3 runs to 15 residues. This CDR3 reads CAISLAGKAGDEQYF. As DNA, the CDR3 is TGTGCCATCAGTCTAGCGGGCAAGGCCGGCGACGAGCAGTACTTC.

The chain couples TRBV7-9 to TRBJ2-7; a possible D gene is TRBD2 (6 bases). The CDR3 has 15 residues. The V end lost 2 bases, the J end lost 3 bases, and 14 bases lay between the germline ends. Germline V gene data show CDR1 as SEHNR and CDR2 as FQNEAQ (reference sequence). The CDR3 coding sequence is TGTGCCAGCAGCTTACTTGGGCGGGGCGTCTACGAGCAGTACTTC. Its protein is CASSLLGRGVYEQYF.

This clone appeared a few times. Different DNA sequences within this sample yield the same CDR3. This rearrangement joins TRBV5-6 to TRBJ1-2, with 7 nucleotides matching TRBD1. Germline V CDR1 and CDR2: SGHDT, YYEEEE. The ends lost 0 bases at V and 8 bases at J; junction bases unmatched: 4. CDR3 size: 13 residues. The CDR3 spells CASSLGTGGGYTF. The CDR3 nucleotides are TGTGCCAGCAGCTTGGGGACAGGCGGCGGCTACACCTTC.

This clone has more than one count but fewer than ten. The chain couples TRBV18 to TRBJ2-5; 8 nucleotides align to TRBD2. This CDR3 spans 15 amino acids. Germline V gives CDR1 KGHSH, CDR2 LQKENI. Trimming took 6 bases from V and 3 from J; bases not matched to a gene: 9. CDR3 DNA sequence: TGTGCCAGCTCGGAAACCGGGACTAGTAAAGAGACCCAGTACTTC. Encoded protein: CASSETGTSKETQYF.

This clone occurred a few times. V usage is TRBV2 and J usage is TRBJ1-3; D is ambiguous. Per germline, CDR1 SNHLY and CDR2 FYNNEI. V was trimmed by 7 bases and J by 6 bases, leaving 7 bases between them. The CDR3 is 11 amino acids. The CDR3 sequence is CASTPKNTIYF. As DNA, the CDR3 is TGTGCCAGCACCCCCAAAAACACCATATATTTT.

The table lists this clone with a few counts. Additional DNA sequences in this sample encode the identical CDR3. The CDR3 coding sequence is TGTGCCAGCAGCGTAGGCCGGGAAGAGACCCAGTACTTC. Its protein product is CASSVGREETQYF. The J gene is TRBJ2-5, the V gene TRBV9; D remains ambiguous. The germline V gene has CDR1 SGDLS and CDR2 YYNGEE. Trimming pared 0 bases from V and 3 bases from J, leaving 6 bases between. This CDR3 comprises 13 residues.

V gene TRBV11-3 combines with J gene TRBJ2-3; the D gene is possibly TRBD1 (5 bases). CDR1 and CDR2 from the germline V gene are SGHNT and YENEEA. Deletions cut 4 bases from V and 1 base from J, with 9 bases between. The length of the CDR3 is 14 residues. CDR3 residues: CASSYGRGTDTQYF. DNA of the CDR3: TGTGCCAGCAGCTACGGCAGGGGCACAGATACGCAGTATTTT. Variable domain in full (rest from reference TRBV11-3 and TRBJ2-3): EAGVVQSPRYKIIEKKQPVAFWCNPISGHNTLYWYLQNLGQGPELLIRYENEEAVDDSQLPKDRFSAERLKGVDSTLKIQPAELGDSAVYLCASSYGRGTDTQYFGPGTRLTVL.

Only a few counts were recorded for this clone. This chain joins TRBV7-9 and TRBJ2-4, with TRBD2 matching 7 bases. The germline CDR1 and CDR2 sequences are SEHNR and FQNEAQ (reference sequence). This CDR3 contains 17 residues. Unmatched junction bases numbered 14, after V lost 1 base and J lost 8 bases. The DNA for the CDR3 is TGTGCCAGCAGCTTAGGGGGCAGCGGGGACGTCCAGGACATTCAGTACTTC. It specifies CASSLGGSGDVQDIQYF.

J is TRBJ2-3 and V is TRBV29-1; the match to TRBD2 covers 8 bases. The junction had 5 bases not matched to a gene; V was cut back by 8 bases and J by 1 base. There are 13 residues in the CDR3. In germline, CDR1 is SQVTM, CDR2 ANQGSEA. The CDR3 DNA reads TGCAGCACAAAACTAGCGGGCACAGATACGCAGTATTTT. This sequence encodes CSTKLAGTDTQYF.

This sequence joins TRBV18 and TRBJ2-5, with 8 bases that match TRBD1. Trimming cost V 3 bases and J 4 bases; bases outside gene matches: 10. This CDR3 contains 16 residues. Germline V CDR1 and CDR2: KGHSH, LQKENI. CDR3 loop: CASSPRQGSVGETQYF. DNA of the CDR3: TGTGCCAGCTCACCTCGACAGGGGTCTGTGGGAGAGACCCAGTACTTC.

This chain joins TRBV11-2 and TRBJ2-3; 12 bases are a match to TRBD2. In germline, CDR1 is SGHAT, CDR2 FQNNGV. Trimming at V came to 1 base and at J to 2 bases, leaving 1 base not matched to a gene. The CDR3 is 16 residues long. Written as DNA, the CDR3 is TGTGCCAGCAGCTTAGGGACTAGCGGGGTCACAGATACGCAGTATTTT. Protein sequence: CASSLGTSGVTDTQYF.

V usage is TRBV7-9 and J usage is TRBJ1-2; 9 bases line up with TRBD1. Germline assignment: CDR1 SEHNR and CDR2 FQNEAQ (reference sequence). The CDR3 loop spans 14 amino acids. V was clipped by 5 bases and J by 6 bases; unmatched bases: 7. The CDR3 DNA reads TGTGCCAGCAGCGACGGGACAGGGTCTGATGGCTACACCTTC. Amino acids: CASSDGTGSDGYTF.